These T cell receptor beta chains were read from a single sample in a study of blood T cells in healthy people across ages. One entry per CDR3 protein results from TCRdb running MiXCR on the 5' RACE reads. Of 950,000 to 1,200,000 distinct CDR3 sequences listed, less than 45% are singletons. The sequenced material came from blood. The receptors here all came from a man between 18 and 35 years old in good health. The CDR3 runs from the conserved cysteine through the conserved F or W. The D gene is left open where the match is weak. Clone size is not always given. Where it is, it says once, few, many or a class for expanded clones.

>TRBJ2-2|-|TRBD2|TRBV20-1
CSARDPTSGGVNTGELFF
TGCAGTGCTAGAGATCCCACTAGCGGGGGGGTGAACACCGGGGAGCTGTTTTTT
>TRBJ2-5|few|-|TRBV7-2
CASSLLLGGHQETQYF
TGTGCCAGCAGCTTACTTCTGGGTGGCCACCAAGAGACCCAGTACTTC
>TRBJ2-5|-|-|TRBV11-2
CASSLPGGRETQYF
TGTGCCAGCAGCTTACCGGGCGGGCGGGAGACCCAGTACTTC
>TRBJ2-5|-|TRBD1|TRBV29-1
CSVAVTGFETQYF
TGCAGCGTTGCGGTGACAGGGTTTGAGACCCAGTACTTC
>TRBJ1-5|-|-|TRBV20-1
CSAASGGRQPQHF
TGCAGTGCTGCCTCGGGGGGTCGTCAGCCCCAGCATTTT
>TRBJ2-1|few|TRBD1|TRBV5-6
CASSLGDRTGEFF
TGTGCCAGCAGCTTGGGGGATAGGACAGGGGAGTTCTTC
>TRBJ2-1|-|-|TRBV12-5
CASGPPPPRDEQFF
TGTGCTAGTGGTCCCCCCCCCCCTAGGGATGAGCAGTTCTTC
>TRBJ1-3|-|-|TRBV5-5
CASSYQGLSRNTIYF
TGTGCCAGCAGTTATCAGGGGTTATCGAGAAACACCATATATTTT
>TRBJ1-1|-|TRBD1|TRBV20-1
CRPQGTNTEAFF
TGCAGGCCACAGGGGACAAACACTGAAGCTTTCTTT
>TRBJ2-5|-|-|TRBV29-1
CSVVGRNQETQYF
TGCAGCGTTGTCGGACGGAACCAAGAGACCCAGTACTTC
>TRBJ1-1|-|-|TRBV6-5
CASSGFMNTEAFF
TGTGCCAGCTCAGGCTTCATGAACACTGAAGCTTTCTTT
>TRBJ2-3|-|-|TRBV20-1
CSARDIRTATDTQYF
TGCAGTGCTAGAGATATTAGGACCGCCACAGATACGCAGTATTTT
>TRBJ2-1|few|-|TRBV7-6
CASSHREWGNEQFF
TGTGCCAGCAGCCACAGGGAATGGGGCAATGAGCAGTTCTTC
>TRBJ1-2|few|TRBD1|TRBV20-1
CSARVGTGGINYGYTF
TGCAGTGCTAGAGTGGGGACAGGGGGCATTAACTATGGCTACACCTTC
>TRBJ2-1|-|-|TRBV20-1
CSARSTYNEQFF
TGCAGTGCTAGAAGCACCTACAATGAGCAGTTCTTC
>TRBJ2-7|few|TRBD2|TRBV5-1
CASSLGLAGHNEQYF
TGCGCCAGCAGCTTGGGACTAGCGGGGCACAATGAGCAGTACTTC
>TRBJ1-6|-|-|TRBV5-6
CASRLDSSYNSPPHF
TGTGCCAGCAGACTGGACAGCTCCTATAATTCACCCCCCCACTTT
>TRBJ1-2|-|-|TRBV6-5
CASSYSVNGWSYGYTF
TGTGCCAGCAGTTACTCGGTCAATGGGTGGTCCTATGGCTACACCTTC
>TRBJ1-2|-|-|TRBV27
CASSSRGRVNYGYTF
TGTGCCAGCAGTTCAAGGGGCCGTGTTAACTATGGCTACACCTTC
>TRBJ2-1|few|TRBD2|TRBV20-1
CSATTGSSGGPRNEQFF
TGCAGTGCTACGACTGGGTCTAGCGGGGGCCCAAGGAATGAGCAGTTCTTC
>TRBJ2-5|-|-|TRBV4-1
CASSQPGQGFDGQYF
TGCGCCAGCAGCCAACCGGGGCAAGGGTTCGACGGGCAGTACTTC
>TRBJ1-5|-|-|TRBV12-5
CASGLVTPGNNQPQHF
TGTGCTAGTGGTTTGGTGACACCGGGGAACAATCAGCCCCAGCATTTT
>TRBJ2-7|-|TRBD1|TRBV28
CASRPGQGAYEQYF
TGTGCCAGCAGGCCAGGACAGGGGGCCTACGAGCAGTACTTC
>TRBJ2-7|-|TRBD1|TRBV19
CASSPGRTGISYEQYF
TGTGCCAGTAGTCCCGGACGGACAGGGATTTCCTACGAGCAGTACTTC
>TRBJ2-2|-|-|TRBV4-2
CASSQRDGELFF
TGTGCCAGCAGCCAACGTGACGGGGAGCTGTTTTTT
>TRBJ1-2|-|-|TRBV2
CASSDRMDYGYTF
TGTGCCAGCAGTGACAGGATGGACTATGGCTACACCTTC
>TRBJ2-1|few|-|TRBV7-9
CASSTLYNEQFF
TGTGCCAGCAGCACCCTGTACAATGAGCAGTTCTTC
>TRBJ1-2|-|-|TRBV30
CAWSRDNGYTF
TGTGCCTGGAGTAGGGATAATGGCTACACCTTC
>TRBJ2-1|-|-|TRBV14
CASSQEGSLNPYNEQFF
TGTGCCAGCAGCCAAGAAGGCAGCTTAAACCCTTACAATGAGCAGTTCTTC
>TRBJ2-7|many|-|TRBV20-1
CSARALALPYEQYF
TGCAGTGCTAGGGCTCTAGCCCTCCCTTACGAGCAGTACTTC
>TRBJ2-1|-|-|TRBV11-2
CASSLFLENYNEQFF
TGTGCCAGCAGCTTATTCCTAGAGAATTACAATGAGCAGTTCTTC
>TRBJ2-3|once|-|TRBV4-3
CASSIQWDSTDTQYF
TGCGCCAGCAGCATACAATGGGACAGCACAGATACGCAGTATTTT
>TRBJ2-1|few|-|TRBV12-5
CASGLHDNEQFF
TGTGCTAGTGGTTTGCACGACAATGAGCAGTTCTTC
>TRBJ2-1|-|-|TRBV6-2/TRBV6-3
CASSYGGGAINEQFF
TGTGCCAGCAGTTACGGCGGGGGCGCCATCAATGAGCAGTTCTTC
>TRBJ1-5|few|TRBD1|TRBV20-1
CSARVAGTASNQPQHF
TGCAGTGCTAGAGTAGCGGGGACAGCTAGCAATCAGCCCCAGCATTTT
>TRBJ2-2|-|TRBD2|TRBV4-2
CASSQLAGFTNTGELFF
TGTGCCAGCAGCCAACTAGCGGGGTTCACGAACACCGGGGAGCTGTTTTTT
>TRBJ1-2|-|-|TRBV2
CASRRENGYTF
TGTGCCAGCCGACGGGAGAACGGCTACACCTTC
>TRBJ1-2|-|-|TRBV25-1
CAGSDPDPNYGYTF
TGTGCCGGCAGTGATCCCGATCCTAACTATGGCTACACCTTC
>TRBJ1-2|-|-|TRBV29-1
CSVSESGYGYTF
TGCAGCGTTTCAGAGTCAGGGTATGGCTACACCTTC
>TRBJ2-1|-|TRBD2|TRBV27
CASSLSGGGPYNEQFF
TGTGCCAGCAGTTTATCGGGCGGGGGGCCCTACAATGAGCAGTTCTTC
>TRBJ1-2|-|-|TRBV7-3
CASSARLLTNYGYTF
TGTGCCAGCAGCGCCAGACTGCTTACTAACTATGGCTACACCTTC
>TRBJ2-1|many|TRBD2|TRBV6-2/TRBV6-3
CASSRTSGAYNEQFF
TGTGCCAGCAGCAGGACTAGCGGGGCTTACAATGAGCAGTTCTTC
>TRBJ2-7|-|-|TRBV20-1
CSAPVSSEQYF
TGCAGTGCTCCTGTTTCTAGCGAGCAGTACTTC
>TRBJ1-2|-|TRBD1|TRBV6-5
CASSSRTGSIYGYTF
TGTGCCAGCAGCTCCCGGACAGGCTCGATCTATGGCTACACCTTC
>TRBJ1-4|-|-|TRBV7-9
CASSPTFDEKLFF
TGTGCCAGCAGCCCGACTTTTGATGAAAAACTGTTTTTT
>TRBJ2-2|few|-|TRBV11-1
CASRFSGAPNTGELFF
TGTGCCAGCAGGTTCTCGGGGGCGCCGAACACCGGGGAGCTGTTTTTT
>TRBJ2-1|-|TRBD2|TRBV19
CASSTGGMYNEQFF
TGTGCCAGTAGTACGGGGGGGATGTACAATGAGCAGTTCTTC
>TRBJ1-1|-|-|TRBV6-5
CASSYSGGRGDTEAFF
TGTGCCAGCAGTTACTCGGGGGGCAGGGGAGACACTGAAGCTTTCTTT
>TRBJ2-7|-|-|TRBV27
CASSLEWRDSRYNEQYF
TGTGCCAGCAGTTTGGAGTGGAGGGACAGTCGGTACAATGAGCAGTACTTC
>TRBJ2-4|-|TRBD1|TRBV5-1
CASSEPGGYNEQYF
TGCGCCAGCAGTGAGCCAGGGGGTTACAATGAGCAGTACTTC
>TRBJ2-7|once|TRBD2|TRBV29-1
CSGGGSSGDYNEQYF
TGCAGCGGCGGGGGGTCGAGCGGGGACTACAATGAGCAGTACTTC
>TRBJ1-6|-|-|TRBV7-2
CASSTSGSNSPLHF
TGTGCCAGCAGCACCAGTGGGTCTAATTCACCCCTCCACTTT
>TRBJ2-3|-|-|TRBV12-3/TRBV12-4
CASRFRTGVRPDTQYF
TGTGCCAGCAGGTTCCGAACAGGTGTGCGACCAGATACGCAGTATTTT